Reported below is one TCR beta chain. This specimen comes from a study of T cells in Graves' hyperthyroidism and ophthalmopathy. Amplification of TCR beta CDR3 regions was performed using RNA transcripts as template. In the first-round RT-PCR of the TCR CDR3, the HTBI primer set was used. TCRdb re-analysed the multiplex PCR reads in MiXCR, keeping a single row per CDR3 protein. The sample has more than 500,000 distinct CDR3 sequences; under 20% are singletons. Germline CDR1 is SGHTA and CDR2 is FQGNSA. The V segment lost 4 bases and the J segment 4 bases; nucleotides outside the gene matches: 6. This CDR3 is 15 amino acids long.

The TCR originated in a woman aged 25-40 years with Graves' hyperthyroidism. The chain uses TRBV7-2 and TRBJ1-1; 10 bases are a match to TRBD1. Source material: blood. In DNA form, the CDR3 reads TGTGCCAGCAGCTGGACGACAGGGGGCCTCACTGAAGCTTTCTTT. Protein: CASSWTTGGLTEAFF.